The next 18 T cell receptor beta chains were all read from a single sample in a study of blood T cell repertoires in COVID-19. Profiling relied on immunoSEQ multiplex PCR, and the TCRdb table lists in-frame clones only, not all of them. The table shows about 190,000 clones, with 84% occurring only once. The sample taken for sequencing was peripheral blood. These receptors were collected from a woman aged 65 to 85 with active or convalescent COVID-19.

The CDR3 coding sequence is TGCGCCAGCAGCTTGGGGTGGACAGGGAACACTGAAGCTTTCTTT. Translation gives CASSLGWTGNTEAFF. The rearrangement joins TRBV5-1 to TRBJ1-1; 7 bases line up with TRBD1. J was trimmed by 1 base and V by 0 bases; bases with no gene match: 3. Germline CDR1 reads SGHRS; CDR2 reads YFSETQ. The CDR3 runs to 15 residues.

The CDR3 DNA is TGTGCCAGTAGTATCAATCAGGGGGCCCCCCCCGCAGATACGCAGTATTTT. This gives the protein CASSINQGAPPADTQYF. The V gene is TRBV19, the J gene TRBJ2-3; TRBD1 aligns across 8 bases. Per germline, CDR1 LNHDA and CDR2 SQIVND (reference sequence). This CDR3 spans 17 amino acids. The junction had 12 bases not matched to a gene; V was cut back by 3 bases and J by 4 bases.

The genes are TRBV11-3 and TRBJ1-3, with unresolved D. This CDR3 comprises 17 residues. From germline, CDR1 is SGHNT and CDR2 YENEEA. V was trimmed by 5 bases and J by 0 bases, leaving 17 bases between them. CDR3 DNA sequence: TGTGCCAGCAGCCCCACGGCCGTGCGGTACTCTGGAAACACCATATATTTT. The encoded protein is CASSPTAVRYSGNTIYF.

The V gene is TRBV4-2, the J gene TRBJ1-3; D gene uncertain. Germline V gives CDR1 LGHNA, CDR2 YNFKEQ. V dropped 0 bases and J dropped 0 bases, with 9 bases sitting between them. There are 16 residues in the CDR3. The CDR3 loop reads CASSQEFPISGNTIYF. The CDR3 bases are TGTGCCAGCAGCCAAGAATTCCCCATCTCTGGAAACACCATATATTTT.

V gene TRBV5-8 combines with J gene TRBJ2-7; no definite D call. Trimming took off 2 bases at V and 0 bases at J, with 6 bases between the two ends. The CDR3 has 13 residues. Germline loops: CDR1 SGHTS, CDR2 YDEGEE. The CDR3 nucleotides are TGTGCCAGCAGCTTCGAGTTCTCCTACGAGCAGTACTTC. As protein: CASSFEFSYEQYF. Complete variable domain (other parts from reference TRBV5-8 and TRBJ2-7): EAGVTQSPTHLIKTRGQQATLRCSPISGHTSVYWYQQALGLGLQFLLWYDEGEERNRGNFPPRFSGRQFPNYSSELNVNALELEDSALYLCASSFEFSYEQYFGPGTRLTVT.

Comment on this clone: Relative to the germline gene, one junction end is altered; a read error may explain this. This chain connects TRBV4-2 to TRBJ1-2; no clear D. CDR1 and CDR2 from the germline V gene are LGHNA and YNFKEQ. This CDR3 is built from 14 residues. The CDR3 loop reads CASSQVTPNSGYTF. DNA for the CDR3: TGTGCCAGCAGCCAAGTTACCCCGAACTCTGGCTACACCTTC.

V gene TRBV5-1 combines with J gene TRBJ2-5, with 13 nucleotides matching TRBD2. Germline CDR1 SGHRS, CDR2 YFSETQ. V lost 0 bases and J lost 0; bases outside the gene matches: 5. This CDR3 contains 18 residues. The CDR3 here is CASSLGLAGGPYQETQYF. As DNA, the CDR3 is TGCGCCAGCAGCTTGGGACTAGCGGGAGGCCCGTACCAAGAGACCCAGTACTTC.

This CDR3 reads CSVAKTTGAKNIQYF. The CDR3 bases are TGCAGCGTTGCTAAGACCACGGGGGCCAAAAACATTCAGTACTTC. The gene calls are TRBV29-1 and TRBJ2-4; possible D gene TRBD2, 5 bases. Trimming removed 4 bases from V and 1 base from J, with 14 bases in between. The CDR3 runs 15 residues. Germline CDR1 reads SQVTM; CDR2 reads ANQGSEA. Based on the CDR3 plus reference TRBV29-1 and TRBJ2-4, the full variable domain is SAVISQKPSRDICQRGTSLTIQCQVDSQVTMMFWYRQQPGQSLTLIATANQGSEATYESGFVIDKFPISRPNLTFSTLTVSNMSPEDSSIYLCSVAKTTGAKNIQYFGAGTRLSVL.

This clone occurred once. CDR3 protein: CASSETVYGYTF. The CDR3 coding sequence is TGTGCCAGCAGTGAGACAGTCTATGGCTACACCTTC. The chain couples TRBV2 to TRBJ1-2; possible D gene TRBD1, 5 bases. The CDR3 runs to 12 residues. CDR1 and CDR2 (germline): SNHLY, FYNNEI. V lost 3 bases, J lost 4 bases, and 6 bases lay in between.

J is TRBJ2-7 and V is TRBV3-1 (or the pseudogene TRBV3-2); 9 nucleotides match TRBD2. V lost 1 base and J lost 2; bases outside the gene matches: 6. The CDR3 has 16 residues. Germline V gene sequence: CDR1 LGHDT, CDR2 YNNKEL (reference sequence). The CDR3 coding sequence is TGTGCCAGCAGCCAAGGACCTAGCGGGAAGACCTACGAGCAGTACTTC. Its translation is CASSQGPSGKTYEQYF.

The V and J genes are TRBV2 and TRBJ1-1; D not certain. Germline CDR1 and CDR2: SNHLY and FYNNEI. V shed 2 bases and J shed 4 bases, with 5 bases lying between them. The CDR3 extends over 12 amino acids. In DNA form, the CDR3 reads TGTGCCAGCAGTGAACATGTCACTGAAGCTTTCTTT. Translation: CASSEHVTEAFF.

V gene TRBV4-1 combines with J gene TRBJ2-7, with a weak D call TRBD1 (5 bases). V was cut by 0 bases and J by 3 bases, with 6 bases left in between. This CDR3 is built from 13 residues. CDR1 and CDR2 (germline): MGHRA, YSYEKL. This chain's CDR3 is CASSQDDSYEQYF. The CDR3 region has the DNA TGCGCCAGCAGCCAAGATGACAGCTACGAGCAGTACTTC.

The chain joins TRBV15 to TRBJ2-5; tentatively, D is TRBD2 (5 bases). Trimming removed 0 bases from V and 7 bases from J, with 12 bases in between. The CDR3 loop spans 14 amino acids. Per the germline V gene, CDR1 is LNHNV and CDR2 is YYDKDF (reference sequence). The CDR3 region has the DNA TGTGCCACCAGCAGAGAACGGGTACGGGGGACCCAGTACTTC. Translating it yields CATSRERVRGTQYF. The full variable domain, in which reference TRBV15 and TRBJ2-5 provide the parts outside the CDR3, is DAMVIQNPRYQVTQFGKPVTLSCSQTLNHNVMYWYQQKSSQAPKLLFHYYDKDFNNEADTPDNFQSRRPNTSFCFLDIRSPGLGDTAMYLCATSRERVRGTQYFGPGTRLLVL.

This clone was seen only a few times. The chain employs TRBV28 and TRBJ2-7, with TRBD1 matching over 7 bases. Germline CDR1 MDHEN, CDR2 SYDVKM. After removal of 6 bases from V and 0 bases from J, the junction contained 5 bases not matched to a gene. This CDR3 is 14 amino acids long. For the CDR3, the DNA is TGTGCCAGCAGACCGGGACAGATCTCCTACGAGCAGTACTTC. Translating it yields CASRPGQISYEQYF.

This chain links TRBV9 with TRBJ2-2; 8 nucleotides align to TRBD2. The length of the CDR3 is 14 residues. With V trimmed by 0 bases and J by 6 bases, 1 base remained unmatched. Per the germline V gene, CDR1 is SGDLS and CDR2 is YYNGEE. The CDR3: CASSVDGRAGELFF. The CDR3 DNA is TGTGCCAGCAGCGTAGACGGGAGGGCCGGGGAGCTGTTTTTT.

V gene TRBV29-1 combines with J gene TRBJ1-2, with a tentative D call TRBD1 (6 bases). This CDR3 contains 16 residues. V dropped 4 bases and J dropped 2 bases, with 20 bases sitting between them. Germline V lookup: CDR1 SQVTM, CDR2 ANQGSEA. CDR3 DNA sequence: TGCAGCGTTGTTCCTCTGTGGGGGCCGGGGAACTATGGCTACACCTTC. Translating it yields CSVVPLWGPGNYGYTF. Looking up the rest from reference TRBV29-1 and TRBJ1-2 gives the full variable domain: SAVISQKPSRDICQRGTSLTIQCQVDSQVTMMFWYRQQPGQSLTLIATANQGSEATYESGFVIDKFPISRPNLTFSTLTVSNMSPEDSSIYLCSVVPLWGPGNYGYTFGSGTRLTVV.

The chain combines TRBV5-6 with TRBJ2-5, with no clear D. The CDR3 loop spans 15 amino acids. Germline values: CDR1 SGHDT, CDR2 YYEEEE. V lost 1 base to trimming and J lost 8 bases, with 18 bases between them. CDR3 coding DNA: TGTGCCAGCAGCTTGAGACGGAGACCGCAAGTAACCCAGTACTTC. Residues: CASSLRRRPQVTQYF.

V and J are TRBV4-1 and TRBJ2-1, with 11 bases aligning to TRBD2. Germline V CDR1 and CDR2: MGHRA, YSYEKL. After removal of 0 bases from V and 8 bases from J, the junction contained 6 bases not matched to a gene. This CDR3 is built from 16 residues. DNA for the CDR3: TGCGCCAGCAGCCAAGAAAGGGCTAGCGGGAGGCATGAGCAGTTCTTC. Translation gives CASSQERASGRHEQFF.